Presented here are 16 T cell receptor beta chains from one specimen sequenced in a study of blood T cell repertoires in COVID-19. Profiling relied on immunoSEQ multiplex PCR, and the TCRdb table lists in-frame clones only, not all of them. The table includes under 250,000 clones, about 90% detected once. The sample consisted of PBMCs or T cells enriched from blood (not recorded which). These receptors all stem from a woman aged 25 to 39 who had been exposed to COVID-19.

V usage is TRBV11-2 and J usage is TRBJ1-2, with a possible D match to TRBD1 (6 bases). V dropped 5 bases and J dropped 2 bases, with 12 bases sitting between them. Germline-derived CDR1 and CDR2 are SGHAT and FQNNGV. This CDR3 comprises 14 residues. This chain's CDR3 is CASSPTGQNYGYTF. The DNA of the CDR3 is TGTGCCAGCAGCCCGACGGGACAAAACTATGGCTACACCTTC.

Only one count was recorded for this clone. The chain links TRBV6-2 or TRBV6-3 to TRBJ1-5; D possibly corresponds to TRBD1 (6 bases). Trimming stripped 6 bases from V and 1 base from J, with 19 bases between. This CDR3 contains 17 residues. Germline V gene sequence: CDR1 MNHEY, CDR2 SVGEGT. The CDR3 region is CASSPRGGSWSNQPQHF. Here the CDR3 DNA reads TGTGCCAGCAGCCCTCGGGGGGGCAGCTGGAGCAATCAGCCCCAGCATTTT.

The chain uses TRBV7-9 and TRBJ2-3, with D possibly TRBD2 on 5 matching bases. Germline V lookup: CDR1 SEHNR, CDR2 FQNEAQ (reference sequence). The length of the CDR3 is 15 residues. V was shortened by 5 bases and J by 2 bases, with 14 bases between the two germline ends. The CDR3 sequence is CASSTGISDTDTQYF. The DNA of the CDR3 is TGTGCCAGCAGCACCGGGATTTCAGACACAGATACGCAGTATTTT.

The J gene is TRBJ1-4, the V gene TRBV7-9; 11 bases map to TRBD1. The CDR3 loop spans 18 amino acids. Unmatched junction bases numbered 11, after V lost 2 bases and J lost 6 bases. CDR1 and CDR2 (germline): SEHNR, FQNEAQ (reference sequence). CDR3 sequence: CASSLSRTGGSRDEKLFF. The CDR3 DNA is TGTGCCAGCAGCTTAAGTCGGACAGGGGGCAGTAGGGATGAAAAACTGTTTTTT.

The V and J genes are TRBV5-1 and TRBJ1-4, with D perhaps matching TRBD1 (5 bases). The germline V gene encodes CDR1 SGHRS and CDR2 YFSETQ. The CDR3 spans 16 residues. V lost 0 bases to trimming and J lost 2 bases, with 11 bases between them. Written as DNA, the CDR3 is TGCGCCAGCAGCTTGGATCAGGGCAGCACTAATGAAAAACTGTTTTTT. As protein: CASSLDQGSTNEKLFF.

This clone was recorded only once. This sequence joins TRBV30 and TRBJ1-1; D remains unclear. The germline V gene encodes CDR1 GTSNPN and CDR2 SVGIG (reference sequence). V lost 2 bases to trimming and J lost 7 bases, with 8 bases between them. There are 11 residues in the CDR3. For the CDR3, the DNA is TGTGCCTGGAGTTTCACAGATGAAGCTTTCTTT. This sequence encodes CAWSFTDEAFF. The variable domain in full, with the rest retrieved from reference TRBV30 and TRBJ1-1, is SQTIHQWPATLVQPVGSPLSLECTVEGTSNPNLYWYRQAAGRGLQLLFYSVGIGQISSEVPQNLSASRPQDRQFILSSKKLLLSDSGFYLCAWSFTDEAFFGQGTRLTVV.

CDR3 in DNA: TGTGCCAGCCCCAGGACAGGTGACCACAATGAGCAGTTCTTC. Translation gives CASPRTGDHNEQFF. The chain recombines TRBV2 with TRBJ2-1; TRBD1 aligns across 7 bases. V lost 8 bases, J lost 5 bases, and 9 bases stayed unmatched. There are 14 residues in the CDR3. Per the germline V gene, CDR1 is SNHLY and CDR2 is FYNNEI.

The V gene is TRBV5-6, the J gene TRBJ2-1; perhaps TRBD2 as D (6 bases). This CDR3 spans 12 amino acids. The germline V and J ends were trimmed by 4 bases and 10 bases, with 12 bases remaining between them. CDR1 is SGHDT and CDR2 is YYEEEE in the germline V gene. DNA for the CDR3: TGTGCCAGCAGCACAGGACTAAGGGAGCAGTTCTTC. It codes for CASSTGLREQFF.

The chain couples TRBV9 to TRBJ2-1; 8 bases are shared with TRBD1. Looked up from germline, CDR1 is SGDLS and CDR2 is YYNGEE. CDR3 length: 20 amino acids. With 4 bases clipped from V and 6 bases from J, the junction kept 24 bases outside the gene matches. In DNA form, the CDR3 reads TGTGCCAGCAGCCCGTGGGATCTAACAGGGGGATTCGTGGGCTCCAATGAGCAGTTCTTC. Protein: CASSPWDLTGGFVGSNEQFF.

In this sample, this clone turned up once. This sequence joins TRBV7-9 and TRBJ2-3; maybe TRBD2 (5 bases). Trimming shortened V by 5 bases and J by 12 bases, and 15 bases separated the two germline ends. Germline lookup yields CDR1 SEHNR and CDR2 FQNEAQ (reference sequence). The CDR3 has 12 amino acids. The CDR3 sequence is CASSHEEVVQYF. Here the CDR3 DNA reads TGTGCCAGCAGCCACGAGGAGGTGGTCCAGTATTTT.

V is TRBV10-1 and J is TRBJ2-2, with D possibly matching TRBD1 (6 bases). This CDR3 has 16 residues. Per germline, CDR1 WNHNN and CDR2 SYGVQD (reference sequence). The V end lost 0 bases, the J end lost 0 bases, and 8 bases lay between the germline ends. The CDR3 protein is CASSESTGANTGELFF. CDR3 sequence (DNA): TGCGCCAGCAGTGAGTCGACAGGCGCGAACACCGGGGAGCTGTTTTTT.

The V and J genes are TRBV11-2 and TRBJ2-7; possible D gene TRBD2, 5 bases. V was clipped by 7 bases and J by 2 bases, with 18 bases between them. The CDR3 spans 15 residues. Germline V lookup: CDR1 SGHAT, CDR2 FQNNGV. CDR3 coding DNA: TGTGCCAGCAACAACCTCCGAGGGAGAGCCTACGAGCAGTACTTC. Protein: CASNNLRGRAYEQYF.

The rearrangement uses TRBV4-2 and TRBJ1-6; D unresolved. V was shortened by 0 bases and J by 0 bases, with 12 bases between the two germline ends. CDR1 and CDR2 from the germline V gene are LGHNA and YNFKEQ. This CDR3 spans 18 amino acids. CDR3 coding DNA: TGTGCCAGCAGCCAAGATCAGGAGGAGAGCTCCTATAATTCACCCCTCCACTTT. Translating it yields CASSQDQEESSYNSPLHF.

The gene calls are TRBV28 and TRBJ2-7; a possible D gene is TRBD2 (5 bases). V lost 6 bases, J lost 4 bases, and 13 bases lay in between. Germline CDR1 reads MDHEN; CDR2 reads SYDVKM. The CDR3 covers 13 residues. CDR3: CASRPPGLYEQYF. The CDR3 DNA reads as TGTGCCAGCAGGCCCCCGGGATTATACGAGCAGTACTTC.

This clone was seen just once. J is TRBJ1-1 and V is TRBV6-5, with D tentatively TRBD1 (6 bases). Germline V lookup: CDR1 MNHEY, CDR2 SVGAGI. The ends were cut back, 7 bases at V and 2 bases at J, with 14 bases in the middle. The CDR3 sequence is 14 residues long. CDR3 protein: CASIRTGRNTEAFF. The CDR3 nucleotides read TGTGCCAGCATCAGAACAGGGAGAAACACTGAAGCTTTCTTT.

This sequence joins TRBV28 and TRBJ2-5; 13 bases map to TRBD2. The trim removed 5 bases at V and 8 bases at J, leaving 11 bases unmatched. This CDR3 is 16 amino acids long. Germline-derived CDR1 and CDR2 are MDHEN and SYDVKM. CDR3 nucleotides: TGTGCCAGCAGTATACCCCGGACTAGCGGGAGACAAACCCAGTACTTC. Amino acids: CASSIPRTSGRQTQYF. The full variable domain, rest sourced from reference TRBV28 and TRBJ2-5, is DVKVTQSSRYLVKRTGEKVFLECVQDMDHENMFWYRQDPGLGLRLIYFSYDVKMKEKGDIPEGYSVSREKKERFSLILESASTNQTSMYLCASSIPRTSGRQTQYFGPGTRLLVL.